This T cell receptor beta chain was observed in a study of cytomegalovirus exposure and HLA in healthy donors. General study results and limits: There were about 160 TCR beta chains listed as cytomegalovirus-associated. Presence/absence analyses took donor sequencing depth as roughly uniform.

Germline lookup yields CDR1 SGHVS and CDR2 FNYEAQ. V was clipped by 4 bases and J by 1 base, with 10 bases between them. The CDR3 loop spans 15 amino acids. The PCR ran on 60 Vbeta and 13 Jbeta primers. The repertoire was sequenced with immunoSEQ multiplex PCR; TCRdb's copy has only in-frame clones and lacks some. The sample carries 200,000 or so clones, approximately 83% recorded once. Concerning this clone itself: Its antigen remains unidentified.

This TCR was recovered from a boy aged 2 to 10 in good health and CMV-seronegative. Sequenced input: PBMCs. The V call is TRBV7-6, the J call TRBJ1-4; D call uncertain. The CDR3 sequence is CASSSGPLTNEKLFF. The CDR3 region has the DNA TGTGCCAGCAGCTCGGGTCCGCTAACTAATGAAAAACTGTTTTTT. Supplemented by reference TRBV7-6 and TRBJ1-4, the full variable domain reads GAGVSQSPRYKVTKRGQDVALRCDPISGHVSLYWYRQALGQGPEFLTYFNYEAQQDKSGLPNDRFSAERPEGSISTLTIQRTEQRDSAMYRCASSSGPLTNEKLFFGSGTQLSVL.